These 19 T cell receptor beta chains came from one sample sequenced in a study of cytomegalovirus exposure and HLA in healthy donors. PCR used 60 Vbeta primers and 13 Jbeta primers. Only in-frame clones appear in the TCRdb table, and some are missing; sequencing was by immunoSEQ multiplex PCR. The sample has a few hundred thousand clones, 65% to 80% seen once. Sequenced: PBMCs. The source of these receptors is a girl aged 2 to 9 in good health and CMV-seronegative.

In DNA form, the CDR3 reads TGTGCCAGCAGCTCGACAGGGGGCGGAACTGAAGCTTTCTTT. This encodes CASSSTGGGTEAFF. The chain has TRBV11-2 and TRBJ1-1; TRBD1 agrees at 10 bases. Germline V gene sequence: CDR1 SGHAT, CDR2 FQNNGV. The CDR3 totals 14 residues. J lost 5 bases, V lost 4 bases, and 4 bases had no gene match.

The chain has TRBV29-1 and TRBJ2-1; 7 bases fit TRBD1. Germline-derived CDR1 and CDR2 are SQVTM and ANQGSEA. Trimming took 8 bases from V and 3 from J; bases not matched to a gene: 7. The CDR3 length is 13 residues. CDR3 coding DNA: TGCAGCTTCCTCCGGGACAGCTACAATGAGCAGTTCTTC. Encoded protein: CSFLRDSYNEQFF.

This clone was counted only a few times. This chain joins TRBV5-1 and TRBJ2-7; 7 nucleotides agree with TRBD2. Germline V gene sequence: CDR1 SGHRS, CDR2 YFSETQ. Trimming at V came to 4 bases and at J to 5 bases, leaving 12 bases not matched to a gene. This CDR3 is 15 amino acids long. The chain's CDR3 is CASSLLGRGMDEQYF. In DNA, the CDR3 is TGCGCCAGCAGCCTACTGGGGAGGGGAATGGACGAGCAGTACTTC.

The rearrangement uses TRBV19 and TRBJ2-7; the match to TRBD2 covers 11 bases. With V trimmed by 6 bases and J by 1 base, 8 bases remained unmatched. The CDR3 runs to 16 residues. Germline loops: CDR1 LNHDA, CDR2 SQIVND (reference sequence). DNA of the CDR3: TGTGCCAGTAGGACCGGGACTAGCGGAGATTCCTACGAGCAGTACTTC. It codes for CASRTGTSGDSYEQYF.

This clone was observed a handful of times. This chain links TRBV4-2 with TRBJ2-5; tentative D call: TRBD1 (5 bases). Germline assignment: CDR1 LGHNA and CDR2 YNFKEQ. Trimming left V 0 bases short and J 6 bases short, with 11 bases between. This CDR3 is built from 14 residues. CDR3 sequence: CASSQDRTLKTQYF. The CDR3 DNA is TGTGCCAGCAGCCAAGATCGGACATTGAAGACCCAGTACTTC.

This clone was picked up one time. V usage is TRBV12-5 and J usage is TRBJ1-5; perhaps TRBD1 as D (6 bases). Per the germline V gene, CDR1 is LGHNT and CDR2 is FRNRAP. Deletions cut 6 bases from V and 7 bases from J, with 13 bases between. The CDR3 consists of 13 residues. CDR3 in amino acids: CASGQLQGQPQHF. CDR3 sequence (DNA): TGTGCTAGTGGGCAACTACAGGGACAGCCCCAGCATTTT.

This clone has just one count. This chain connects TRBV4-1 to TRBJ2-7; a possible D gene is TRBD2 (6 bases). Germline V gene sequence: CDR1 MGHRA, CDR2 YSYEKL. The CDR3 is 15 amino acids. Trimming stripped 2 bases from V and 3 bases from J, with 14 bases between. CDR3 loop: CASSQREEVVYEQYF. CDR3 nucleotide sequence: TGCGCCAGCAGCCAAAGGGAGGAGGTGGTCTACGAGCAGTACTTC.

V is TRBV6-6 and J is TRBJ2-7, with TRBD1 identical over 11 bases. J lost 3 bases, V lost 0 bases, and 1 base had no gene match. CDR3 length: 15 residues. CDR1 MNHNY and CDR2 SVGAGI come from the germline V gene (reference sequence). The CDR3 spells CASSYSGTGGYEQYF. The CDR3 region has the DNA TGTGCCAGCAGTTACTCGGGGACAGGGGGCTACGAGCAGTACTTC.

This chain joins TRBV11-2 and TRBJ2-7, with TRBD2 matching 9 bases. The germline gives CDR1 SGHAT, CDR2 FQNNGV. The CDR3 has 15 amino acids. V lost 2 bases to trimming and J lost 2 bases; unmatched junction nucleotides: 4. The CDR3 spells CASSLSSGGPYEQYF. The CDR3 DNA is TGTGCCAGCAGCTTAAGTAGCGGGGGTCCCTACGAGCAGTACTTC. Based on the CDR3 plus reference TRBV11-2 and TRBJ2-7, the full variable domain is EAGVAQSPRYKIIEKRQSVAFWCNPISGHATLYWYQQILGQGPKLLIQFQNNGVVDDSQLPKDRFSAERLKGVDSTLKIQPAKLEDSAVYLCASSLSSGGPYEQYFGPGTRLTVT.

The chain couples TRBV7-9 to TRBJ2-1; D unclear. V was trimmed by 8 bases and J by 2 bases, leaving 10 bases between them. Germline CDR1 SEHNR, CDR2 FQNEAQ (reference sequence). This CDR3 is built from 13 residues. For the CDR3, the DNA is TGTGCCAGCGTAAGTACAACCTACAATGAGCAGTTCTTC. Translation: CASVSTTYNEQFF.

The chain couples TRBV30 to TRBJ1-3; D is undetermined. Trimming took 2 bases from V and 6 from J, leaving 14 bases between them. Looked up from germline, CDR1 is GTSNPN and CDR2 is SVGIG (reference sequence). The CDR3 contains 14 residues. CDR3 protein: CAWSSRRVSNTIYF. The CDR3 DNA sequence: TGTGCCTGGAGTTCCCGCCGGGTCTCAAACACCATATATTTT. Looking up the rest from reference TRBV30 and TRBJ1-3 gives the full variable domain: SQTIHQWPATLVQPVGSPLSLECTVEGTSNPNLYWYRQAAGRGLQLLFYSVGIGQISSEVPQNLSASRPQDRQFILSSKKLLLSDSGFYLCAWSSRRVSNTIYFGEGSWLTVV.

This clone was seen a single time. The CDR3 bases are TGTGCCAGCAGTTTCTCCGGGCGGGATGGCTACACCTTC. It encodes CASSFSGRDGYTF. V is TRBV27 and J is TRBJ1-2, with D unclear. From germline, CDR1 is MNHEY and CDR2 SMNVEV (reference sequence). V lost 3 bases and J 6 bases, leaving 11 bases between the germline ends. This CDR3 region has 13 residues.

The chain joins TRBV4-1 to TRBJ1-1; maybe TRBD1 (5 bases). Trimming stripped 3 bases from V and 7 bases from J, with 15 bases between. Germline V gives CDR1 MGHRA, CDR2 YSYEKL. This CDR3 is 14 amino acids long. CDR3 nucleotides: TGCGCCAGCAGCCACCAACAAGGGGTCGGTGAAGCTTTCTTT. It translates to CASSHQQGVGEAFF.

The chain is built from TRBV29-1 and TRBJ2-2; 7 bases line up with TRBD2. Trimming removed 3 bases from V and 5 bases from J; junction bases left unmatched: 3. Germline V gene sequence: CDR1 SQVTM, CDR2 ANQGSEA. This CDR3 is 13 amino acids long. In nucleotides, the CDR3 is TGCAGCGTTGATGGGGGGGGAACCGGGGAGCTGTTTTTT. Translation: CSVDGGGTGELFF.

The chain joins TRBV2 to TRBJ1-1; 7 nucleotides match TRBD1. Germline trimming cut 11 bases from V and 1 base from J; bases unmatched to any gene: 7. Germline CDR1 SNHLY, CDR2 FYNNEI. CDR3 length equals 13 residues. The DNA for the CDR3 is TGTGCCGACCGACAGGGATGGAACACTGAAGCTTTCTTT. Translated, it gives CADRQGWNTEAFF. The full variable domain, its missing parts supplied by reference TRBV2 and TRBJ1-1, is EPEVTQTPSHQVTQMGQEVILRCVPISNHLYFYWYRQILGQKVEFLVSFYNNEISEKSEIFDDQFSVERPDGSNFTLKIRSTKLEDSAMYFCADRQGWNTEAFFGQGTRLTVV.

For the CDR3, the DNA is TGTGCCAGCAGCCCCGTTAGCGGGAGCGACGAGACCCAGTACTTC. Protein: CASSPVSGSDETQYF. The genes are TRBV7-9 and TRBJ2-5; 9 bases line up with TRBD2. CDR3 size: 15 residues. Trimming cost V 5 bases and J 5 bases; bases outside gene matches: 9. Germline V gene lookup returns CDR1 SEHNR and CDR2 FQNEAQ (reference sequence).

Here the CDR3 DNA reads TGTGCCAGCACTACCGTTGAAGCTGGCTACACCTTC. Residues: CASTTVEAGYTF. The chain couples TRBV28 to TRBJ1-2; D remains ambiguous. The CDR3 consists of 12 residues. Per germline, CDR1 MDHEN and CDR2 SYDVKM. V was clipped by 7 bases and J by 7 bases, with 13 bases between them.

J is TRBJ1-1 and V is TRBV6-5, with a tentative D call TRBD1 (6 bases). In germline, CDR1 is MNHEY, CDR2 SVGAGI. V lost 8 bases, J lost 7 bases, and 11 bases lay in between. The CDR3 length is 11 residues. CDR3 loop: CASHEGDEAFF. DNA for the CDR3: TGTGCCAGCCACGAGGGGGATGAAGCTTTCTTT.

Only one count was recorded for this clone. Here the CDR3 reads CAWQVSGTVYEQYF. The CDR3 nucleotides are TGTGCCTGGCAGGTTAGCGGGACAGTTTACGAGCAGTACTTC. V usage is TRBV30 and J usage is TRBJ2-7; possibly TRBD2 for D (8 bases). Trimming left V 5 bases short and J 4 bases short, with 18 bases between. The germline gives CDR1 GTSNPN, CDR2 SVGIG (reference sequence). This CDR3 has 14 amino acids.